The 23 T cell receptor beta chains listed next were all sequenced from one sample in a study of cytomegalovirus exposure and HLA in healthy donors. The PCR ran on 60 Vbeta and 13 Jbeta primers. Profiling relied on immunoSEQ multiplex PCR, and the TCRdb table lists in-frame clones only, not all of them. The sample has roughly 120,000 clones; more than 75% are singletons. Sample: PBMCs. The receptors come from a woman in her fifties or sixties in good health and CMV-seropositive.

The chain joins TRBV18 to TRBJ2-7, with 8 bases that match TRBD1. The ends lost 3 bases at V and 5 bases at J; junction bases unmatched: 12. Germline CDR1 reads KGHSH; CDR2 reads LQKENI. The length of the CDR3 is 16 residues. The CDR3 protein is CASSPIGTGGRDEQYF. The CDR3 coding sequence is TGTGCCAGCTCACCTATCGGAACAGGGGGTAGGGACGAGCAGTACTTC.

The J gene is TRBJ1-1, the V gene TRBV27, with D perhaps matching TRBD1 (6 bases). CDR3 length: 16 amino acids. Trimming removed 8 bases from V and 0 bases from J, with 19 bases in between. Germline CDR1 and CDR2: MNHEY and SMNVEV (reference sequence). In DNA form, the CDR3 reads TGTGCCAGCCCCAAGGGTGGGACACCGATGAACACTGAAGCTTTCTTT. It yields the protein CASPKGGTPMNTEAFF.

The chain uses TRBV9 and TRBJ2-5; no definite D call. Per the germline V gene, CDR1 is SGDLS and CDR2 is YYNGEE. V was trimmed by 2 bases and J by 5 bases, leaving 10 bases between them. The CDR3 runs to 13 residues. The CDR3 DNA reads TGTGCCAGCAGCGTTTCCAGTTTGGAGACCCAGTACTTC. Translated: CASSVSSLETQYF.

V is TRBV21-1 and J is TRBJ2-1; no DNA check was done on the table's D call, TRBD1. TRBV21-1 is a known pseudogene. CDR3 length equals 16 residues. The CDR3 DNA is TGTGCCAGCATCGTTCTGCCAGGGGCGGTCAATAATGAGCAGTTCTTC. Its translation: CASIVLPGAVNNEQFF.

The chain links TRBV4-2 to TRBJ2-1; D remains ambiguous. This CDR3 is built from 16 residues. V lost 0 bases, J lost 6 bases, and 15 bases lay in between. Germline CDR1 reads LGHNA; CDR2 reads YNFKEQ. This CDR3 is CASSQDPGSGLNEQFF. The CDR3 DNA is TGTGCCAGCAGCCAAGATCCTGGATCGGGTCTCAATGAGCAGTTCTTC.

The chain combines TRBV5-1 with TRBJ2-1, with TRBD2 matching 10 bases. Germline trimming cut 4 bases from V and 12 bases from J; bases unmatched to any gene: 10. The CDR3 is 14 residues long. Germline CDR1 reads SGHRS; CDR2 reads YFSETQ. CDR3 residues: CASSTATKREGQFF. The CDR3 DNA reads TGCGCCAGCAGCACGGCCACCAAGCGGGAGGGGCAGTTCTTC.

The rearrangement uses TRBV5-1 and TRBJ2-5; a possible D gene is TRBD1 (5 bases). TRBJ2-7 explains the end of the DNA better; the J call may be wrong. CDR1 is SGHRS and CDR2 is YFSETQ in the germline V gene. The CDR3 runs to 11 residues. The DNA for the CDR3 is TGCGCCAGCAGCGCCCAGGGCGAGCAGTACTTC. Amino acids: CASSAQGEQYF.

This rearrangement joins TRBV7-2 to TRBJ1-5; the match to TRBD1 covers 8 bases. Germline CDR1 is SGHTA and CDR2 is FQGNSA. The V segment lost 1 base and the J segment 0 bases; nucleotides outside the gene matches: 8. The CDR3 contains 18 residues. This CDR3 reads CASSLVAGQVDSNQPQHF. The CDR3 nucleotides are TGTGCCAGCAGCTTAGTGGCGGGACAGGTTGATAGCAATCAGCCCCAGCATTTT.

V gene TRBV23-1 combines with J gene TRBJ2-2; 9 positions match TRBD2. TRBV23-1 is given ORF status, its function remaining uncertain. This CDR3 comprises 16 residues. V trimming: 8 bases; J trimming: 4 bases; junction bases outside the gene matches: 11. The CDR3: CASVAGTSLCTGELFF. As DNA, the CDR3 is TGCGCCAGCGTCGCCGGGACTAGCTTATGCACCGGGGAGCTGTTTTTT.

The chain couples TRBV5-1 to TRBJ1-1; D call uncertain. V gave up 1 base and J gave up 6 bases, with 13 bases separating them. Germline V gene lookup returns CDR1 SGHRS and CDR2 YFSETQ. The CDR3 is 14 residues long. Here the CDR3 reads CASSLSGSGSEAFF. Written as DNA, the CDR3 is TGCGCCAGCAGCTTGAGTGGTAGTGGTTCTGAAGCTTTCTTT.

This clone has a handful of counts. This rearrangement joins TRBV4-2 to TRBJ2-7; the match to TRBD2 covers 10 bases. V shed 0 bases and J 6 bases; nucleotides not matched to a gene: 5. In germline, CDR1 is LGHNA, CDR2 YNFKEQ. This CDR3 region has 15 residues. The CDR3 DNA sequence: TGTGCCAGCAGCCAAGATGAGCGGGAGGGGACCGAGCAGTACTTC. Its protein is CASSQDEREGTEQYF.

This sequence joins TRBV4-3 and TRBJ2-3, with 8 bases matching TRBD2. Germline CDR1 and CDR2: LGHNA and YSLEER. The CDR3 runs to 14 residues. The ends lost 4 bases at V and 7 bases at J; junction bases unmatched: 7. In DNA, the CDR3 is TGCGCCAGCAGCCCGACCGGGGGGGAGAATACGCAGTATTTT. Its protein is CASSPTGGENTQYF.

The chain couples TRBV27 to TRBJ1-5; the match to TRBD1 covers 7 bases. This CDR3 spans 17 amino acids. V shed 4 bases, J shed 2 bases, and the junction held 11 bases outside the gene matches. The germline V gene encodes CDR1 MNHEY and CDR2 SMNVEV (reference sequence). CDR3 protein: CASSYQDRTDGNQPQHF. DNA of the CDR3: TGTGCCAGCAGTTATCAGGACAGGACGGACGGCAATCAGCCCCAGCATTTT.

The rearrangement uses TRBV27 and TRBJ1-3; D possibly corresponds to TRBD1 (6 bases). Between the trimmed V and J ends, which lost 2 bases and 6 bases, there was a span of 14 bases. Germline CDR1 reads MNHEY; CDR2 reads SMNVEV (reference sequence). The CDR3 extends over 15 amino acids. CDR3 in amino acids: CASSLRATGPNTIYF. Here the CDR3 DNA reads TGTGCCAGCAGTTTAAGGGCAACAGGGCCAAACACCATATATTTT.

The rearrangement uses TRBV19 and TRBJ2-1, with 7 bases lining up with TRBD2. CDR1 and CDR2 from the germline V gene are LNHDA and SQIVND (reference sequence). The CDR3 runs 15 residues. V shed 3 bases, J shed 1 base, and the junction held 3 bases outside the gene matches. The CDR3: CASSIQAGSYNEQFF. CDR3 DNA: TGTGCCAGTAGTATTCAAGCGGGGTCCTACAATGAGCAGTTCTTC. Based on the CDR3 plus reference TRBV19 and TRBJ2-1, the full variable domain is DGGITQSPKYLFRKEGQNVTLSCEQNLNHDAMYWYRQDPGQGLRLIYYSQIVNDFQKGDIAEGYSVSREKKESFPLTVTSAQKNPTAFYLCASSIQAGSYNEQFFGPGTRLTVL.

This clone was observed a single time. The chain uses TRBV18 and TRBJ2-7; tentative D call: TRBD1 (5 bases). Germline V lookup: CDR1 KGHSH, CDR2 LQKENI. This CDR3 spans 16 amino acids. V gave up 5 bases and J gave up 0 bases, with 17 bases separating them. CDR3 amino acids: CASSSSDSSLSYEQYF. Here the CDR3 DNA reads TGTGCCAGCTCATCGTCCGACAGCAGCCTCTCCTACGAGCAGTACTTC. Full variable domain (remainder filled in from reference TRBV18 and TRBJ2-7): NAGVMQNPRHLVRRRGQEARLRCSPMKGHSHVYWYRQLPEEGLKFMVYLQKENIIDESGMPKERFSAEFPKEGPSILRIQQVVRGDSAAYFCASSSSDSSLSYEQYFGPGTRLTVT.

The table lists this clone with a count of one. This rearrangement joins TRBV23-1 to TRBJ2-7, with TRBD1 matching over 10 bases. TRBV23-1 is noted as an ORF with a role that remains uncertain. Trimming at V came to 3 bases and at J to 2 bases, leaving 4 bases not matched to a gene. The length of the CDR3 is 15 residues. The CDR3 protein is CASSQTGTGAYEQYF. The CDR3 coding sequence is TGCGCCAGCAGTCAGACCGGGACAGGGGCCTACGAGCAGTACTTC.

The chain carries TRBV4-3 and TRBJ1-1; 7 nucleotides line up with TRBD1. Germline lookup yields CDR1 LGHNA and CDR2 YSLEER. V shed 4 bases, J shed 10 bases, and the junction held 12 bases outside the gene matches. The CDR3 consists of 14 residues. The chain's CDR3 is CASSPGTTGIGAFF. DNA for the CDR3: TGCGCCAGCAGCCCGGGTACGACAGGGATTGGAGCTTTCTTT.

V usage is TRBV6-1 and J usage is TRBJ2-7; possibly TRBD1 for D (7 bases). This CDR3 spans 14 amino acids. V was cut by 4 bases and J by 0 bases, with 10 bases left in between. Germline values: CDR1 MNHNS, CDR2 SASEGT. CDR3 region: CASSGRDSSYEQYF. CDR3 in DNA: TGTGCCAGCAGTGGGCGGGACAGCTCCTACGAGCAGTACTTC.

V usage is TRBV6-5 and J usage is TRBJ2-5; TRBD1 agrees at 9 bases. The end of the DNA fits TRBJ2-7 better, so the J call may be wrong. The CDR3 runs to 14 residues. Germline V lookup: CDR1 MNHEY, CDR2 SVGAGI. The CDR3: CASSRRQGVYEQYF. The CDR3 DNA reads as TGTGCCAGCAGTCGCCGACAGGGGGTGTACGAGCAGTACTTC.

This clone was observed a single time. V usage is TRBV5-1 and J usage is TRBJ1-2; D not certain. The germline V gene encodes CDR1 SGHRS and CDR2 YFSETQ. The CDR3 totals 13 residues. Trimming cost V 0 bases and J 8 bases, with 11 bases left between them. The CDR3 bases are TGCGCCAGCAGCTTGGACGGGGAGAAAGGCTACACCTTC. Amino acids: CASSLDGEKGYTF. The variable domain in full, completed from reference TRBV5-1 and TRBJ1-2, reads KAGVTQTPRYLIKTRGQQVTLSCSPISGHRSVSWYQQTPGQGLQFLFEYFSETQRNKGNFPGRFSGRQFSNSRSEMNVSTLELGDSALYLCASSLDGEKGYTFGSGTRLTVV.

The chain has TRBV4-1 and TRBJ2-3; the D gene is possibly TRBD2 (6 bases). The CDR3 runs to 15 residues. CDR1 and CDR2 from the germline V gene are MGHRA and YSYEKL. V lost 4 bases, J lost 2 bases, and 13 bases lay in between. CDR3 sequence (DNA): TGCGCCAGCAGCCGATTGGGACTTCTCACAGATACGCAGTATTTT. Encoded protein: CASSRLGLLTDTQYF.

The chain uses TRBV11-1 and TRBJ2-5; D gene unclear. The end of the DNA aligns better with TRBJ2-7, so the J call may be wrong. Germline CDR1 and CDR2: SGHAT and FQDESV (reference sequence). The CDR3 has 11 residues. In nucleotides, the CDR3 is TGTGCCAGCAGCTCCTCCTACGAGCAGTACTTC. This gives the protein CASSSSYEQYF.